Shown below are 5 T cell receptor beta chains from a single sample sequenced in a study of cytomegalovirus exposure and HLA in healthy donors. PCR primers comprised 60 Vbeta and 13 Jbeta primers. The table came from immunoSEQ multiplex PCR; TCRdb's copy has only in-frame clones and leaves some out. The sample holds roughly 130,000 clones, over 75% seen once. Sample: PBMCs. These receptors all stem from a woman aged 45-60 years in good health and CMV-seropositive.

Only a few counts were recorded for this clone. The CDR3 DNA reads TGCGCCAGCAGCTTGACTCTCCTAGGACAGGAATTGAACACCGGGGAGCTGTTTTTT. Protein sequence: CASSLTLLGQELNTGELFF. V usage is TRBV5-1 and J usage is TRBJ2-2; TRBD1 matches 7 bases. Germline assignment: CDR1 SGHRS and CDR2 YFSETQ. With 1 base clipped from V and 1 base from J, the junction kept 13 bases outside the gene matches. The CDR3 contains 19 residues.

The gene calls are TRBV19 and TRBJ1-5, with 8 bases fitting TRBD1. The CDR3 is made up of 17 amino acids. The ends lost 3 bases at V and 2 bases at J; junction bases unmatched: 9. Germline V lookup: CDR1 LNHDA, CDR2 SQIVND (reference sequence). CDR3 sequence (DNA): TGTGCCAGTAGTATCGGGCAGGGGGCTATGGGCAATCAGCCCCAGCATTTT. Its translation is CASSIGQGAMGNQPQHF.

The chain carries TRBV30 and TRBJ2-3; D might be TRBD1 (6 bases). Germline V lookup: CDR1 GTSNPN, CDR2 SVGIG (reference sequence). V lost 3 bases, J lost 1 base, and 14 bases lay in between. This CDR3 is built from 15 residues. The CDR3 DNA sequence: TGTGCCTGGAGCTGGGGGCAGGGGCGCACAGATACGCAGTATTTT. This encodes CAWSWGQGRTDTQYF. The variable domain in full, with the rest retrieved from reference TRBV30 and TRBJ2-3, is SQTIHQWPATLVQPVGSPLSLECTVEGTSNPNLYWYRQAAGRGLQLLFYSVGIGQISSEVPQNLSASRPQDRQFILSSKKLLLSDSGFYLCAWSWGQGRTDTQYFGPGTRLTVL.

The CDR3 here is CASSSGTPPLHF. The CDR3 bases are TGTGCCAGCAGTTCCGGGACTCCACCCCTCCACTTT. The chain carries TRBV6-5 and TRBJ1-6, with D possibly matching TRBD1 (5 bases). Germline V lookup: CDR1 MNHEY, CDR2 SVGAGI. This CDR3 is 12 amino acids long. Deletions cut 4 bases from V and 11 bases from J, with 9 bases between.

This clone is a singleton in its sample. This chain joins TRBV10-3 and TRBJ1-6; tentatively, D is TRBD1 (5 bases). CDR3 size: 16 residues. The germline V gene encodes CDR1 ENHRY and CDR2 SYGVKD. The V end lost 0 bases, the J end lost 0 bases, and 6 bases lay between the germline ends. CDR3 protein: CAISESGGSYNSPLHF. As DNA, the CDR3 is TGTGCCATCAGTGAGTCGGGGGGCTCCTATAATTCACCCCTCCACTTT.